The 24 T cell receptor beta chains in this list originate from one sample, sequenced in a study of blood T cell repertoires in COVID-19. Libraries were prepared by immunoSEQ multiplex PCR; TCRdb keeps only in-frame clonotypes and omits some of them. Altogether 200,000 to 250,000 clones are present, around 83% being singletons, with the ten largest covering approximately 6.2%. The sample taken for sequencing was PBMCs or T cells enriched from blood (not recorded which). The receptors were sampled from a middle-aged woman who had recovered from COVID-19.

J is TRBJ1-1 and V is TRBV11-3; D gene unclear. Trimming pared 0 bases from V and 6 bases from J, leaving 8 bases between. The germline CDR1 and CDR2 sequences are SGHNT and YENEEA. The CDR3 runs to 13 residues. The CDR3: CASSLDQLAEAFF. DNA of the CDR3: TGTGCCAGCAGCTTAGACCAGTTGGCTGAAGCTTTCTTT.

In nucleotides, the CDR3 is TGCGCCAGCAGCTTCGACAGCCCTAACTATGGCTACACCTTC. Its protein is CASSFDSPNYGYTF. The J gene is TRBJ1-2, the V gene TRBV5-1; D may be TRBD1 (5 bases). V was clipped by 2 bases and J by 0 bases, with 8 bases between them. Germline assignment: CDR1 SGHRS and CDR2 YFSETQ. This CDR3 comprises 14 residues.

Written as DNA, the CDR3 is TGCAGTGCTAGTTTGCGGAGGAGCACAGATACGCAGTATTTT. Protein sequence: CSASLRRSTDTQYF. The chain couples TRBV20-1 to TRBJ2-3; D perhaps matches TRBD2 (5 bases). Germline CDR1 is DFQATT and CDR2 is SNEGSKA (reference sequence). The V and J ends lost 3 bases and 0 bases respectively, with 10 bases between them. CDR3 length equals 14 residues.

The CDR3 coding sequence is TGTGCCAGCAGTGAAGGAATGGAGGTCTATGGCTACACCTTC. Protein product: CASSEGMEVYGYTF. The V and J genes are TRBV2 and TRBJ1-2; D ambiguous. There are 14 residues in the CDR3. Germline assignment: CDR1 SNHLY and CDR2 FYNNEI. The germline V and J ends were trimmed by 1 base and 4 bases, with 10 bases remaining between them.

The genes are TRBV27 and TRBJ1-4; maybe TRBD1 (5 bases). Per germline, CDR1 MNHEY and CDR2 SMNVEV (reference sequence). V lost 8 bases and J 4 bases, leaving 11 bases between the germline ends. This CDR3 is 13 amino acids long. The CDR3 region is CASLMGGNEKLFF. The CDR3 DNA reads TGTGCCAGCTTAATGGGGGGTAATGAAAAACTGTTTTTT.

Worth noting for this clone: Other DNA sequences in this specimen translate into the identical CDR3. The chain links TRBV5-1 to TRBJ1-2, with 7 bases identical to TRBD1. Losses at the gene ends were 3 bases for V and 3 bases for J; bases not matched to a gene: 2. From germline, CDR1 is SGHRS and CDR2 YFSETQ. CDR3 length equals 13 residues. The CDR3 reads CASSSTGDYGYTF. CDR3 DNA: TGCGCCAGCAGCTCTACAGGGGACTATGGCTACACCTTC.

The chain carries TRBV5-1 and TRBJ1-1; 10 positions match TRBD1. Germline lookup yields CDR1 SGHRS and CDR2 YFSETQ. The ends lost 3 bases at V and 9 bases at J; junction bases unmatched: 11. The CDR3 sequence is 15 residues long. The CDR3 spells CASSSGTGERWKAFF. DNA of the CDR3: TGCGCCAGCAGCTCCGGGACAGGGGAGCGGTGGAAAGCTTTCTTT.

The rearrangement links TRBV6-5 to TRBJ1-1; D remains ambiguous. The CDR3 spans 11 residues. The V gene's germline CDR1 is MNHEY and CDR2 SVGAGI. The ends were cut back, 4 bases at V and 8 bases at J, with 8 bases in the middle. As DNA, the CDR3 is TGTGCCAGCAGTTCCTGGAGGGAAGCTTTCTTT. It codes for CASSSWREAFF.

The gene calls are TRBV27 and TRBJ1-4, with D unclear. Germline V CDR1 and CDR2: MNHEY, SMNVEV (reference sequence). This CDR3 comprises 14 residues. Trimming pared 5 bases from V and 0 bases from J, leaving 7 bases between. The CDR3 coding sequence is TGTGCCAGCAGTCCGTTTACAACTAATGAAAAACTGTTTTTT. Its protein is CASSPFTTNEKLFF. The full variable domain, rest sourced from reference TRBV27 and TRBJ1-4, is EAQVTQNPRYLITVTGKKLTVTCSQNMNHEYMSWYRQDPGLGLRQIYYSMNVEVTDKGDVPEGYKVSRKEKRNFPLILESPSPNQTSLYFCASSPFTTNEKLFFGSGTQLSVL.

The chain uses TRBV29-1 and TRBJ2-7; no reliable D call. The CDR3 spans 12 residues. Germline V gene sequence: CDR1 SQVTM, CDR2 ANQGSEA. V was cut by 4 bases and J by 3 bases, with 10 bases left in between. CDR3 DNA: TGCAGCGTTGGGTCAGAAGACTACGAGCAGTACTTC. Its protein is CSVGSEDYEQYF.

The chain is built from TRBV11-2 and TRBJ2-1, with 8 nucleotides matching TRBD2. The CDR3 covers 15 residues. Germline loops: CDR1 SGHAT, CDR2 FQNNGV. Trimming cost V 5 bases and J 0 bases; bases outside gene matches: 3. This CDR3 is CASSRGRSSYNEQFF. Written as DNA, the CDR3 is TGTGCCAGCAGCCGCGGGAGGAGCTCCTACAATGAGCAGTTCTTC.

The chain employs TRBV20-1 and TRBJ1-5; D gene ambiguous. The ends were cut back, 5 bases at V and 7 bases at J, with 9 bases in the middle. Per germline, CDR1 DFQATT and CDR2 SNEGSKA (reference sequence). The CDR3 is made up of 11 amino acids. The CDR3 spells CSAQTGQPQHF. The CDR3 DNA reads as TGCAGTGCTCAAACGGGGCAGCCCCAGCATTTT.

This clone was seen only a few times. The chain links TRBV10-3 to TRBJ1-2, with D possibly being TRBD1 (5 bases). Trimming removed 2 bases from V and 1 base from J, with 5 bases in between. Per the germline V gene, CDR1 is ENHRY and CDR2 is SYGVKD. CDR3 length: 13 amino acids. CDR3 region: CAISEQGNYGYTF. CDR3 bases: TGTGCCATCAGTGAGCAGGGTAACTATGGCTACACCTTC.

The chain links TRBV11-2 to TRBJ2-3; 11 nucleotides line up with TRBD2. Unmatched junction bases numbered 4, after V lost 3 bases and J lost 5 bases. The length of the CDR3 is 15 residues. CDR1 and CDR2 (germline): SGHAT, FQNNGV. CDR3 sequence (DNA): TGTGCCAGCAGCTTGACTAGCGGGACCCAAGATACGCAGTATTTT. Translated, it gives CASSLTSGTQDTQYF.

The chain carries TRBV5-8 and TRBJ2-7, with 10 bases lining up with TRBD1. This CDR3 comprises 17 residues. The germline V gene has CDR1 SGHTS and CDR2 YDEGEE. Losses at the gene ends were 2 bases for V and 0 bases for J; bases not matched to a gene: 8. DNA for the CDR3: TGTGCCAGCAGCTTAGACAGGGGGCCGTATAGCTCCTACGAGCAGTACGTC. Protein: CASSLDRGPYSSYEQYV.

The rearrangement links TRBV28 to TRBJ2-7; D not resolved. The CDR3 spans 15 residues. Trimming took 5 bases from V and 0 from J, leaving 14 bases between them. Germline CDR1 is MDHEN and CDR2 is SYDVKM. The CDR3 loop is CASSPISSSSYEQYF. The CDR3 coding sequence is TGTGCCAGCAGTCCAATCAGTTCCAGCTCCTACGAGCAGTACTTC.

The chain employs TRBV27 and TRBJ1-4, with D possibly TRBD1 on 5 matching bases. The V and J ends lost 5 bases and 8 bases respectively, with 12 bases between them. CDR3 size: 13 residues. Germline V lookup: CDR1 MNHEY, CDR2 SMNVEV (reference sequence). The CDR3 sequence is CASSTRTTEKLFF. The CDR3 nucleotides read TGTGCCAGCAGTACCCGGACAACCGAAAAACTGTTTTTT.

The V gene is TRBV29-1, the J gene TRBJ2-3, with D maybe TRBD2 (5 bases). Germline assignment: CDR1 SQVTM and CDR2 ANQGSEA. CDR3 length equals 14 residues. Trimming left V 2 bases short and J 0 bases short, with 9 bases between. The CDR3 DNA reads as TGCAGCGTTGAATATCGGGGAAGCACAGATACGCAGTATTTT. Amino acids: CSVEYRGSTDTQYF.

The chain has TRBV30 and TRBJ1-1; tentative D call: TRBD1 (5 bases). The CDR3 length is 11 residues. V was shortened by 8 bases and J by 0 bases, with 7 bases between the two germline ends. CDR1 is GTSNPN, CDR2 SVGIG, per germline (reference sequence). This CDR3 is CARGLNTEAFF. As DNA, the CDR3 is TGTGCCAGGGGTCTGAACACTGAAGCTTTCTTT.

The V gene is TRBV7-2, the J gene TRBJ2-7; the D gene is possibly TRBD2 (6 bases). V was shortened by 1 base and J by 0 bases, with 10 bases between the two germline ends. This CDR3 comprises 15 residues. Germline values: CDR1 SGHTA, CDR2 FQGNSA. Here the CDR3 DNA reads TGTGCCAGCAGCTTAGGGCGCGGGAACTCCTACGAGCAGTACGTC. This gives the protein CASSLGRGNSYEQYV.

The chain employs TRBV30 and TRBJ1-6, with 8 positions matching TRBD1. Losses at the gene ends were 4 bases for V and 3 bases for J; bases not matched to a gene: 8. The CDR3 contains 16 residues. CDR1 and CDR2 (germline): GTSNPN, SVGIG (reference sequence). CDR3 region: CAWTSEDRVYNSPLHF. In nucleotides, the CDR3 is TGTGCCTGGACCTCCGAGGACAGGGTCTATAATTCACCCCTCCACTTT.

The chain has TRBV25-1 and TRBJ1-6; D call uncertain. Germline lookup yields CDR1 MGHDK and CDR2 SYGVNS. This CDR3 has 12 residues. V was cut by 7 bases and J by 7 bases, with 8 bases left in between. In nucleotides, the CDR3 is TGTGCCAGCACCCCGGGGAATTCACCCCTCCACTTT. It translates to CASTPGNSPLHF.

The chain carries TRBV4-2 and TRBJ2-7; 10 positions agree with TRBD2. Germline trimming cut 1 base from V and 0 bases from J; bases unmatched to any gene: 3. This CDR3 contains 16 residues. CDR1 LGHNA and CDR2 YNFKEQ come from the germline V gene. The CDR3 spells CASSQGPSGSSYEQYF. CDR3 DNA sequence: TGTGCCAGCAGCCAAGGGCCTAGCGGGAGCTCCTACGAGCAGTACTTC.

This clone has a handful of counts. The chain has TRBV5-1 and TRBJ1-4, with 8 bases fitting TRBD1. Unmatched junction bases numbered 5, after V lost 3 bases and J lost 7 bases. Germline CDR1 and CDR2: SGHRS and YFSETQ. The CDR3 runs 14 residues. The CDR3 DNA is TGCGCCAGCAGCTATGACAGGGGAAGTGAAAAACTGTTTTTT. Its translation is CASSYDRGSEKLFF.